One sample yielded the 30 T cell receptor beta chains listed below, sequenced in a study of T cells after yellow fever vaccination. MiXCR, run by TCRdb on the 5' RACE reads, gives a single entry per CDR3 protein. The table has some 600,000 distinct CDR3 sequences, 17% seen once. The material was PBMCs, obtained about 5 days after the first yellow fever vaccination. The receptors shown here come from a man between 18 and 35 years old who received the YFV17D yellow fever vaccine.

The chain couples TRBV7-3 to TRBJ2-6; maybe TRBD1 (5 bases). The CDR3 is 17 amino acids. CDR1 is SGHTA and CDR2 is FQGTGA in the germline V gene. V shed 4 bases and J shed 0 bases, with 13 bases lying between them. For the CDR3, the DNA is TGTGCCAGCAGCTGGCAGGGTTCCCTCTCTGGGGCCAACGTCCTGACTTTC. Its protein product is CASSWQGSLSGANVLTF.

This chain connects TRBV5-6 to TRBJ1-3; the D is unclear. In germline, CDR1 is SGHDT, CDR2 YYEEEE. V was clipped by 0 bases and J by 0 bases, with 10 bases between them. The CDR3 runs to 16 residues. The CDR3 protein is CASSLGHLSSGNTIYF. CDR3 in DNA: TGTGCCAGCAGCTTGGGCCACTTAAGCTCTGGAAACACCATATATTTT.

This clonotype has just one count. The rearrangement joins TRBV20-1 to TRBJ2-3; D might be TRBD2 (5 bases). Trimming took 3 bases from V and 0 from J, leaving 13 bases between them. CDR1 DFQATT and CDR2 SNEGSKA come from the germline V gene (reference sequence). CDR3 length: 15 amino acids. The CDR3 DNA reads TGCAGTGCTAGCGCTGGTAGCGAGAGCACAGATACGCAGTATTTT. Residues: CSASAGSESTDTQYF.

The V and J genes are TRBV27 and TRBJ2-5; 11 positions agree with TRBD1. V gave up 4 bases and J gave up 2 bases; unmatched junction bases: 9. Germline assignment: CDR1 MNHEY and CDR2 SMNVEV (reference sequence). The CDR3 runs to 17 residues. CDR3 region: CASSSRPGQGVQETQYF. The CDR3 coding sequence is TGTGCCAGCAGTTCGAGGCCGGGACAGGGGGTACAAGAGACCCAGTACTTC.

J is TRBJ1-1 and V is TRBV5-5; D remains ambiguous. With 4 bases removed from V and 4 bases from J, the gap between germline ends came to 11 bases. The V gene's germline CDR1 is SGHKS and CDR2 YYEKEE (reference sequence). This CDR3 is 13 amino acids long. CDR3: CASSGESGTEAFF. The DNA for the CDR3 is TGTGCCAGCAGCGGCGAGAGCGGCACTGAAGCTTTCTTT.

This clonotype was seen only a few times. The gene calls are TRBV5-1 and TRBJ2-5, with D possibly being TRBD1 or TRBD2 (5 bases each). This CDR3 region has 14 residues. V shed 0 bases and J shed 5 bases, with 11 bases lying between them. Germline CDR1 reads SGHRS; CDR2 reads YFSETQ. CDR3 sequence (DNA): TGCGCCAGCAGCTTGGCCGGGACCCGGGAGACCCAGTACTTC. This gives the protein CASSLAGTRETQYF.

The rearrangement joins TRBV6-5 to TRBJ1-2; no definite D call. V dropped 2 bases and J dropped 0 bases, with 13 bases sitting between them. CDR3 length: 16 residues. Germline V gene lookup returns CDR1 MNHEY and CDR2 SVGAGI. Here the CDR3 DNA reads TGTGCCAGCAGTTACACCCTCACGGGTACTAACTATGGCTACACCTTC. Translation gives CASSYTLTGTNYGYTF.

This clonotype was observed at least ten times. The J gene is TRBJ2-7, the V gene TRBV7-6, with a tentative D call TRBD1 (6 bases). Germline values: CDR1 SGHVS, CDR2 FNYEAQ. V was shortened by 5 bases and J by 4 bases, with 15 bases between the two germline ends. The CDR3 length is 14 residues. The CDR3, as DNA: TGTGCCAGCAGCCCTTCCGCAGGGGAGTACGAGCAGTACTTC. Its protein product is CASSPSAGEYEQYF.

In its sample, this clonotype was seen a few times. The rearrangement joins TRBV11-2 to TRBJ2-1, with 8 bases that match TRBD2. CDR1 is SGHAT, CDR2 FQNNGV, per germline. The junction had 10 bases not matched to a gene; V was cut back by 6 bases and J by 6 bases. CDR3 length: 15 amino acids. The CDR3 DNA reads TGTGCCAGCAGTCGGCGGGGGGTCTCCCCCAATGAGCAGTTCTTC. It yields the protein CASSRRGVSPNEQFF.

The J gene is TRBJ2-3, the V gene TRBV5-1, with 8 nucleotides matching TRBD2. The CDR3 extends over 15 amino acids. CDR1 SGHRS and CDR2 YFSETQ come from the germline V gene. The V segment lost 4 bases and the J segment 0 bases; nucleotides outside the gene matches: 4. CDR3 coding DNA: TGCGCCAGCAGCGCTAGCGGGCCTAGCACAGATACGCAGTATTTT. Protein: CASSASGPSTDTQYF.

V is TRBV7-2 and J is TRBJ1-2; a weak D match, TRBD1 (5 bases). V dropped 2 bases and J dropped 4 bases, with 14 bases sitting between them. CDR3 length: 15 amino acids. CDR1 is SGHTA and CDR2 is FQGNSA in the germline V gene. This CDR3 reads CASSLLSRDPYGYTF. CDR3 coding DNA: TGTGCCAGCAGCTTACTCTCCAGGGACCCCTATGGCTACACCTTC.

To note about this clonotype: An end of the junction differs from the germline gene, which may be a read error. The genes are TRBV7-7 and TRBJ2-2; maybe TRBD1 (7 bases). This CDR3 has 17 residues. CDR1 is SSHAT and CDR2 is FNYEAQ in the germline V gene (reference sequence). This CDR3 reads CASSLAMRQGGTGELFF. The CDR3 DNA sequence: TGTGCTAGCAGCTTAGCAATGAGACAGGGAGGTACCGGGGAGCTGTTTTTT.

The genes are TRBV5-1 and TRBJ1-2, with a possible D match to TRBD1 (5 bases). The CDR3 contains 13 residues. Germline loops: CDR1 SGHRS, CDR2 YFSETQ. V shed 2 bases and J shed 6 bases, with 11 bases lying between them. The CDR3 region has the DNA TGCGCCAGCAGCTTCAGTCAGGGACATGGCTACACCTTC. Translated: CASSFSQGHGYTF.

The chain is built from TRBV5-1 and TRBJ2-5, with TRBD2 matching 13 bases. CDR1 is SGHRS, CDR2 YFSETQ, per germline. CDR3 length: 17 residues. The J segment lost 5 bases and the V segment lost 5 bases, leaving 12 bases of the junction unmatched. The CDR3 loop is CASSLTGTSGVTETQYF. The DNA for the CDR3 is TGCGCCAGCAGTTTGACCGGGACTAGCGGGGTCACGGAGACCCAGTACTTC. The full variable domain, with the rest looked up from reference TRBV5-1 and TRBJ2-5, is KAGVTQTPRYLIKTRGQQVTLSCSPISGHRSVSWYQQTPGQGLQFLFEYFSETQRNKGNFPGRFSGRQFSNSRSEMNVSTLELGDSALYLCASSLTGTSGVTETQYFGPGTRLLVL.

V is TRBV5-5 and J is TRBJ2-7; TRBD1 aligns across 8 bases. CDR1 and CDR2 from the germline V gene are SGHKS and YYEKEE (reference sequence). This CDR3 contains 12 residues. The junction had 2 bases not matched to a gene; V was cut back by 4 bases and J by 5 bases. CDR3 sequence reads: CASSMTGDEQYV. In DNA, the CDR3 is TGTGCCAGCAGCATGACAGGGGACGAGCAGTACGTC.

This clonotype was seen only a few times. The V call is TRBV28, the J call TRBJ2-7; D tentatively fits TRBD1 or TRBD2 (5 bases each). Per germline, CDR1 MDHEN and CDR2 SYDVKM. CDR3 length: 15 amino acids. Trimming stripped 2 bases from V and 4 bases from J, with 15 bases between. DNA of the CDR3: TGTGCCAGCAGTTTAGCGGCAGCCGGGACGTACGAGCAGTACGTC. Translated, it gives CASSLAAAGTYEQYV.

The sample holds a few counts of this clonotype. The J gene is TRBJ2-7, the V gene TRBV7-9, with 7 bases fitting TRBD1. Germline trimming cut 1 base from V and 0 bases from J; bases unmatched to any gene: 6. The CDR3 runs 16 residues. Germline loops: CDR1 SEHNR, CDR2 FQNEAQ (reference sequence). The chain's CDR3 is CASSLVGNRGSYEQYF. The CDR3 DNA is TGTGCCAGCAGCTTAGTGGGGAACAGGGGCTCCTACGAGCAGTACTTC.

This clonotype occurred a few times. The J gene is TRBJ1-2, the V gene TRBV7-9; D uncertain. Trimming pared 2 bases from V and 4 bases from J, leaving 8 bases between. CDR1 is SEHNR and CDR2 is FQNEAQ in the germline V gene (reference sequence). The CDR3 contains 13 residues. The CDR3 DNA sequence: TGTGCCAGCAGCTTAAGTGGAACCTATGGCTACACCTTC. Translation gives CASSLSGTYGYTF.

This clonotype was seen a few times. J is TRBJ1-2 and V is TRBV7-2; D remains ambiguous. There are 14 residues in the CDR3. Trimming shortened V by 1 base and J by 8 bases, and 14 bases separated the two germline ends. The germline CDR1 and CDR2 sequences are SGHTA and FQGNSA. CDR3 protein: CASSLGWALGGYTF. The CDR3 nucleotides read TGTGCCAGCAGCTTAGGCTGGGCATTGGGGGGCTACACCTTC.

This clonotype was observed many times. Mismatch with germline at one junction end may stem from a read error. This sequence joins TRBV5-1 and TRBJ2-1; D is perhaps TRBD1 or TRBD2 (6 bases each). The germline gives CDR1 SGHRS, CDR2 YFSETQ. CDR3 length equals 13 residues. The chain's CDR3 is CASSLGGRNEQFF. The CDR3 DNA follows: TGTGCCAGCAGCTTAGGGGGGCGTAATGAGCAGTTCTTC.

This clonotype was picked up a small number of times. The chain employs TRBV5-1 and TRBJ2-7; 12 positions match TRBD1. Germline V gene data show CDR1 as SGHRS and CDR2 as YFSETQ. The CDR3 is 15 residues long. The V segment lost 4 bases and the J segment 3 bases; nucleotides outside the gene matches: 5. DNA of the CDR3: TGCGCCAGCAGCCCGGGACAGGGGGCGGGCTACGAGCAGTACTTC. As protein: CASSPGQGAGYEQYF.

At least ten counts were recorded for this clonotype. The rearrangement links TRBV5-6 to TRBJ2-1; D possibly uses TRBD1 or TRBD2 (6 bases each). This CDR3 has 13 residues. The germline V gene has CDR1 SGHDT and CDR2 YYEEEE. Trimming removed 1 base from V and 12 bases from J, with 14 bases in between. The CDR3 protein is CASSLKDGGRQFF. In DNA, the CDR3 is TGTGCCAGCAGCTTGAAAGACGGGGGCCGGCAGTTCTTC.

The chain carries TRBV12-5 and TRBJ2-1; D unclear. Germline assignment: CDR1 LGHNT and CDR2 FRNRAP. The CDR3 has 12 residues. The ends were cut back, 4 bases at V and 4 bases at J, with 5 bases in the middle. The CDR3 DNA reads TGTGCTAGTGGTTCAGCGTACAATGAGCAGTTCTTC. It specifies CASGSAYNEQFF.

This clonotype was counted ten times or more. The chain joins TRBV15 to TRBJ2-3, with 10 bases identical to TRBD2. In germline, CDR1 is LNHNV, CDR2 YYDKDF (reference sequence). V lost 5 bases to trimming and J lost 6 bases; unmatched junction nucleotides: 11. The length of the CDR3 is 16 residues. The CDR3 DNA sequence: TGTGCCACCAGCTACACAAGCGGGGGGGCAGGCGATACGCAGTATTTT. Translation gives CATSYTSGGAGDTQYF.

The chain uses TRBV4-1 and TRBJ1-2; 10 bases are a match to TRBD1. Germline V gene data show CDR1 as MGHRA and CDR2 as YSYEKL. V shed 2 bases and J 7 bases; nucleotides not matched to a gene: 7. This CDR3 has 15 residues. In DNA form, the CDR3 reads TGCGCCAGCAGCCAACCGGGACAGGGGAGCTCTGGCTACACCTTC. It translates to CASSQPGQGSSGYTF.

This clonotype was seen a few times. The V call is TRBV6-5, the J call TRBJ2-1, with TRBD1 matching over 9 bases. With V trimmed by 0 bases and J by 7 bases, 10 bases remained unmatched. From germline, CDR1 is MNHEY and CDR2 SVGAGI. The CDR3 extends over 17 amino acids. The CDR3 nucleotides are TGTGCCAGCAGTTACTCAGTCCCGGGACAGGGTCAGAATGAGCAGTTCTTC. Translating gives CASSYSVPGQGQNEQFF.

The chain employs TRBV5-4 and TRBJ1-4; no definite D call. Germline V CDR1 and CDR2: SGHNT, YYREEE (reference sequence). The CDR3 sequence is 14 residues long. V lost 4 bases and J 8 bases, leaving 15 bases between the germline ends. CDR3 protein: CASSLLGSGEKLFF. DNA of the CDR3: TGTGCCAGCAGCCTGCTGGGGAGTGGGGAAAAACTGTTTTTT.

The chain recombines TRBV7-2 with TRBJ1-1, with 8 nucleotides matching TRBD1. J gave up 1 base and V 4 bases, and 5 bases lay outside the gene matches. This CDR3 comprises 15 residues. Looked up from germline, CDR1 is SGHTA and CDR2 is FQGNSA. As DNA, the CDR3 is TGTGCCAGCAGCTCACGGACAGGGCAGAACACTGAAGCTTTCTTT. Protein sequence: CASSSRTGQNTEAFF.

There are many counts of this clonotype. The chain uses TRBV12-3 or TRBV12-4 and TRBJ1-3; TRBD1 matches 9 bases. V was pared by 5 bases and J by 7 bases, with 3 bases of the junction left unmatched. The CDR3 length is 13 residues. The CDR3 reads CASSATGGNTIYF. CDR3 nucleotide sequence: TGTGCCAGCAGTGCGACAGGGGGTAACACCATATATTTT.

This chain joins TRBV5-4 and TRBJ1-4, with TRBD1 matching 10 bases. Trimming took 4 bases from V and 4 from J; bases not matched to a gene: 7. Germline CDR1 is SGHNT and CDR2 is YYREEE (reference sequence). The CDR3 covers 16 residues. The CDR3 DNA follows: TGTGCCAGCAGCATCGCCCGGACAGGGGGTAATGAAAAACTGTTTTTT. Translating gives CASSIARTGGNEKLFF.